This T cell receptor beta chain appears in the sequencing data of a study of vaccination effects on CD4 cells after COVID-19. General study findings and limits: At late timepoints after vaccination, vaccine- and infection-induced clones shrank markedly.

The CDR3 contains 13 residues. Trimming took 5 bases from V and 1 from J, leaving 6 bases between them. CDR1 and CDR2 from the germline V gene are SGHAT and FQNNGV. Clones were read by immunoSEQ multiplex PCR, and TCRdb kept only the in-frame ones, dropping some. The table shows roughly 41,000 clones, with approximately 68% occurring only once. In the case of this clone: No antigen is known for it.

Antigen-specific CD4+ T cells were expanded with viral peptide pools in the ViraFEST assay before sequencing. Following culture for nine to ten days, CD4+ T cells were isolated. Recipients of the vaccine had no prior SARS-CoV-2 infection and negative nucleocapsid antibodies. The TCR sequence derives from a human donor who received a COVID-19 vaccine. The material sequenced was CD4+ T cells from PBMCs cultured with HCoV-OC43 spike peptides, taken before COVID-19 vaccination. Subset noted: HCoV-OC43 spike overlapping peptide pool stimulation. The chain uses TRBV11-2 and TRBJ2-1; no reliable D call. The CDR3 is CASSRQSYNEQFF. The CDR3 DNA sequence: TGTGCCAGCAGCCGACAATCCTACAATGAGCAGTTCTTC.